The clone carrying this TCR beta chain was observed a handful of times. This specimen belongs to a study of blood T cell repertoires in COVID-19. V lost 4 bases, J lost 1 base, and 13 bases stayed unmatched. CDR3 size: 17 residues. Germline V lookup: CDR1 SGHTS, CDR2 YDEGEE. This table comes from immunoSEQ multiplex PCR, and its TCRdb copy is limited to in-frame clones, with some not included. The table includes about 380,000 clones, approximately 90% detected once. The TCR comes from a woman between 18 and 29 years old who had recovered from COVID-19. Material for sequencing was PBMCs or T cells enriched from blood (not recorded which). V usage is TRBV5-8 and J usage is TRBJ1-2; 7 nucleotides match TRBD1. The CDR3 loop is CASSPYRDSLFNYGYTF. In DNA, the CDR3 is TGTGCCAGCAGCCCCTACCGGGACAGCCTCTTTAACTATGGCTACACCTTC.